These 11 T cell receptor beta chains originate from one sample sequenced in a study of shared clonotypes between healthy human individuals. The protocol was immunoSEQ multiplex PCR, while the TCRdb copy is restricted to in-frame clones and leaves out a portion. The table has about 2.4 million clones, approximately 90% seen once; the top ten hold over 0.12%. The material sequenced was naive CD4+ T cells sorted from blood. The subset: CD45RA+ positively selected. These receptors were obtained from a man younger than 35 in good health.

The gene calls are TRBV5-1 and TRBJ1-4; 7 nucleotides align to TRBD1. V lost 4 bases to trimming and J lost 7 bases; unmatched junction nucleotides: 7. This CDR3 is 14 amino acids long. Germline CDR1 reads SGHRS; CDR2 reads YFSETQ. The CDR3 reads CASSGQGGSEKLFF. The CDR3 coding sequence is TGCGCCAGCAGCGGCCAGGGGGGGTCTGAAAAACTGTTTTTT.

This clone was recorded once. DNA of the CDR3: TGCGCCAGCAGCCAAGGGCTTCAGGTCTTAAAGTATGGCTACACCTTC. It translates to CASSQGLQVLKYGYTF. The rearrangement uses TRBV4-3 and TRBJ1-2; D ambiguous. Trimming cost V 1 base and J 5 bases, with 17 bases left between them. Looked up from germline, CDR1 is LGHNA and CDR2 is YSLEER. The CDR3 totals 16 residues.

The chain carries TRBV6-5 and TRBJ2-3; TRBD1 matches at 10 bases. The CDR3 has 14 residues. V shed 6 bases and J 5 bases; nucleotides not matched to a gene: 5. Germline CDR1 reads MNHEY; CDR2 reads SVGAGI. In DNA, the CDR3 is TGTGCCAGCAGCCGGACAGGGGGAAAAGATACGCAGTATTTT. Its protein product is CASSRTGGKDTQYF.

The chain joins TRBV19 to TRBJ2-3; TRBD1 matches at 10 bases. This CDR3 is 15 amino acids long. Germline CDR1 reads LNHDA; CDR2 reads SQIVND (reference sequence). V dropped 1 base and J dropped 4; count of bases not matched to a gene: 2. The CDR3, as DNA: TGTGCCAGTAGTATAGGACAGGGGGCTGCAGATACGCAGTATTTT. Amino acids: CASSIGQGAADTQYF.

The rearrangement joins TRBV11-2 to TRBJ1-1, with a tentative D call TRBD1 (5 bases). This CDR3 spans 14 amino acids. V gave up 6 bases and J gave up 1 base, with 12 bases separating them. Germline loops: CDR1 SGHAT, CDR2 FQNNGV. CDR3 residues: CASSRGRRNTEAFF. Written as DNA, the CDR3 is TGTGCCAGCAGTCGGGGCAGAAGGAACACTGAAGCTTTCTTT.

The chain's CDR3 is CASSQVGGTSGPSFYSYNEQFF. The CDR3 DNA follows: TGTGCCAGCAGCCAAGTTGGGGGGACTAGCGGGCCAAGTTTTTACTCCTACAATGAGCAGTTCTTC. This chain uses TRBV4-2 with TRBJ2-1; the match to TRBD2 covers 12 bases. J lost 0 bases, V lost 1 base, and 16 bases had no gene match. CDR3 size: 22 residues. Germline V gene sequence: CDR1 LGHNA, CDR2 YNFKEQ.

DNA of the CDR3: TGTGCCAGCAGCTTGCAAGGGAGGCTCGGGGCCAACGTCCTGACTTTC. Translation: CASSLQGRLGANVLTF. V usage is TRBV5-4 and J usage is TRBJ2-6, with TRBD2 as a possible D gene (6 bases). Trimming removed 1 base at V and 4 bases at J, with 12 bases between. CDR3 size: 16 residues. Germline V CDR1 and CDR2: SGHNT, YYREEE (reference sequence).

The chain combines TRBV18 with TRBJ2-3; D is possibly TRBD2 (6 bases). With 0 bases removed from V and 6 bases from J, the gap between germline ends came to 16 bases. The CDR3 extends over 16 amino acids. Germline V gene data show CDR1 as KGHSH and CDR2 as LQKENI. CDR3 region: CASSPPFGGARDTQYF. CDR3 DNA: TGTGCCAGCTCACCACCTTTTGGCGGGGCCCGGGATACGCAGTATTTT. Full variable domain (rest looked up from reference TRBV18 and TRBJ2-3): NAGVMQNPRHLVRRRGQEARLRCSPMKGHSHVYWYRQLPEEGLKFMVYLQKENIIDESGMPKERFSAEFPKEGPSILRIQQVVRGDSAAYFCASSPPFGGARDTQYFGPGTRLTVL.

The rearrangement links TRBV11-2 to TRBJ1-6; D not resolved. There are 16 residues in the CDR3. V lost 0 bases and J 10 bases, leaving 16 bases between the germline ends. Germline V gene data show CDR1 as SGHAT and CDR2 as FQNNGV. CDR3 bases: TGTGCCAGCAGCTTAGATCGACCCGAGCTTGGGTCACCCCTCCACTTT. Its protein product is CASSLDRPELGSPLHF. Full variable domain (outside the CDR3, taken from reference TRBV11-2 and TRBJ1-6): EAGVAQSPRYKIIEKRQSVAFWCNPISGHATLYWYQQILGQGPKLLIQFQNNGVVDDSQLPKDRFSAERLKGVDSTLKIQPAKLEDSAVYLCASSLDRPELGSPLHFGNGTRLTVT.

The rearrangement joins TRBV5-6 to TRBJ2-2, with TRBD2 identical over 13 bases. The CDR3 extends over 17 amino acids. V shed 4 bases and J 5 bases; nucleotides not matched to a gene: 8. Per the germline V gene, CDR1 is SGHDT and CDR2 is YYEEEE. The CDR3 region has the DNA TGTGCCAGCAGCCTAAGGACTAGCGGGAGTCGTACCGGGGAGCTGTTTTTT. It codes for CASSLRTSGSRTGELFF. The whole variable domain, remainder taken from reference TRBV5-6 and TRBJ2-2, is DAGVTQSPTHLIKTRGQQVTLRCSPKSGHDTVSWYQQALGQGPQFIFQYYEEEERQRGNFPDRFSGHQFPNYSSELNVNALLLGDSALYLCASSLRTSGSRTGELFFGEGSRLTVL.

The rearrangement uses TRBV4-3 and TRBJ2-3; D is possibly TRBD1 or TRBD2 (5 bases each). Germline CDR1 reads LGHNA; CDR2 reads YSLEER. This CDR3 region has 14 residues. Deletions cut 0 bases from V and 2 bases from J, with 6 bases between. Here the CDR3 reads CASSQDGTTDTQYF. Here the CDR3 DNA reads TGCGCCAGCAGCCAAGACGGGACCACAGATACGCAGTATTTT.